The T cell receptor beta chain under discussion was sequenced for a study of blood T cell repertoires in COVID-19. Overall study: Material from acute and convalescent COVID-19 was sourced from the United States, Italy and Spain. T cells, B-cell-depleted T cells, or PBMCs supplied cDNA or gDNA.

In the source study's methods: Amplified reference gene primers provided the basis for estimating nucleated cell counts. Assay: immunoSEQ multiplex PCR; the TCRdb copy retains only in-frame clones and omits some. V, J and clone size are taken as reported in that table, and D and trimming were inferred from the DNA itself. The sample has over 150,000 clones, around nine tenths seen once. The CDR3 has 13 amino acids. V gave up 8 bases and J gave up 4 bases, with 11 bases separating them. In germline, CDR1 is LNHNV, CDR2 YYDKDF (reference sequence). This clone is a singleton in its sample. This receptor was obtained from a woman in her seventies with COVID-19, enrolled during active disease. The rearrangement joins TRBV15 to TRBJ1-4; D gene ambiguous. The sequenced sample was peripheral blood. DNA of the CDR3: TGTGCCACCCGCCCCAGGCTTAATGAAAAACTGTTTTTT. The encoded protein is CATRPRLNEKLFF.